The clone carrying this T cell receptor (beta chain) was recorded at least ten times. Its target is unknown. Unique molecular identifiers featured in how the TCRbeta library was prepared. Each CDR3 protein is one row after TCRdb ran MiXCR on the PCR reads. Here the sample spans 190,000 or so distinct CDR3 sequences, about 6% being singletons. With 8 bases removed from V and 4 bases from J, the gap between germline ends came to 14 bases. The CDR3 spans 13 residues. The germline V gene has CDR1 MGHDK and CDR2 SYGVNS. The data are from a study of T-cell reconstitution after alpha-beta-depleted transplantation in children. General study results and limits: As was reported, about two months after transplant, alpha-beta T cells came from several hundred expanded graft clones. The high TCRbeta diversity at day 60 in some patients came from surviving recipient T cells and thymic progenitors. T cells produced anew were the main source of T-cell counts and diversity one year after transplant.

V usage is TRBV25-1 and J usage is TRBJ1-1; D is perhaps TRBD1 (5 bases). This receptor was taken from a girl under three years old with combined immunodeficiency, due to receive a stem cell transplant. The sample consisted of PBMCs, taken before TCRalphabeta/CD19-depleted stem cell transplant. CDR3 nucleotide sequence: TGTGCCAGCCAAGGGGATATGGGCACTGAAGCTTTCTTT. Its translation: CASQGDMGTEAFF.